Sequencing of this T cell receptor (beta chain) was carried out in a study of blood T cell repertoires in COVID-19. Study-wide background: PBMCs, B-cell-depleted T cells, or T cells were the source of the cDNA or gDNA that made up the material.

Study processing details: Reference gene primer amplification yielded estimated nucleated cell counts. Sequencing was performed with immunoSEQ multiplex PCR; in TCRdb, only in-frame clones are kept and a portion is missing. V and J calls and clone size are as listed in that table; D and trimming were resolved from the DNA. The sample shows 350,000 to 550,000 clones, about 89% of them seen only once. Sample: peripheral blood. The source is a woman aged 25 to 45 with acute or convalescent COVID-19.

CDR3 in DNA: TGTGCCAGCAGCTTAGCCGGGAAACAAGAGACCCAGTACTTC. Translating gives CASSLAGKQETQYF. This chain links TRBV13 with TRBJ2-5; D possibly corresponds to TRBD2 (5 bases). Trimming took 1 base from V and 2 from J, leaving 8 bases between them. The germline gives CDR1 PRHDT, CDR2 FYEKMQ (reference sequence). This CDR3 comprises 14 residues.